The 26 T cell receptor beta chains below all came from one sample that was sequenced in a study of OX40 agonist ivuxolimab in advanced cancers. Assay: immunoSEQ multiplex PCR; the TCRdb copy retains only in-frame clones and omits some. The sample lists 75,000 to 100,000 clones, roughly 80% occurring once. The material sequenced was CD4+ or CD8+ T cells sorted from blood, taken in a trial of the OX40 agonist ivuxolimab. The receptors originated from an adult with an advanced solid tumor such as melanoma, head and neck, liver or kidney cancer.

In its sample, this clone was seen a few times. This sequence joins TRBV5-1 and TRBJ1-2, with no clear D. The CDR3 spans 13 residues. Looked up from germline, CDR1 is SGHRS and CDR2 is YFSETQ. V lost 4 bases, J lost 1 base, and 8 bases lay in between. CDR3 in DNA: TGCGCCAGCAGCGACGCTTATAACTATGGCTACACCTTC. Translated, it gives CASSDAYNYGYTF.

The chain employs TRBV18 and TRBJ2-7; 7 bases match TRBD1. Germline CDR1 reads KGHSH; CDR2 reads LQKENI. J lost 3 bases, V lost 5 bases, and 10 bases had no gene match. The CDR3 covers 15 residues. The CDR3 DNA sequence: TGTGCCAGCTCAGCCTATCCGGGACAGAACTACGAGCAGTACTTC. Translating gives CASSAYPGQNYEQYF. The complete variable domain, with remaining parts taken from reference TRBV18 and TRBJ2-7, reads NAGVMQNPRHLVRRRGQEARLRCSPMKGHSHVYWYRQLPEEGLKFMVYLQKENIIDESGMPKERFSAEFPKEGPSILRIQQVVRGDSAAYFCASSAYPGQNYEQYFGPGTRLTVT.

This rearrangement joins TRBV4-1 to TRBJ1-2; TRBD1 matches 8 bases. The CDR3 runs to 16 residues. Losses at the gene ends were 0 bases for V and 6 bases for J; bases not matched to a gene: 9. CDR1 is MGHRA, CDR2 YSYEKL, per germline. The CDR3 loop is CASSQDVWTGNDGYTF. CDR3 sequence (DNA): TGCGCCAGCAGCCAAGATGTTTGGACAGGGAATGATGGCTACACCTTC.

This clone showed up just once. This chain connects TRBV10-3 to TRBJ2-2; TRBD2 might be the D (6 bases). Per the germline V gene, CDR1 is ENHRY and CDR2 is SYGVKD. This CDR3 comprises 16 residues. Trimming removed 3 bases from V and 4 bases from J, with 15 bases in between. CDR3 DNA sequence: TGTGCCATCAGTGATCCGGCTAGCGCAGGCACCGGGGAGCTGTTTTTT. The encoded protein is CAISDPASAGTGELFF.

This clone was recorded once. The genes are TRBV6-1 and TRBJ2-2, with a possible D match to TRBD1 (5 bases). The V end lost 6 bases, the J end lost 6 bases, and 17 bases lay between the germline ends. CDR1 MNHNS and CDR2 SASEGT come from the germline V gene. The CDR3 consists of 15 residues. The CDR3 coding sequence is TGTGCCAGCAGGGGTTTAGTCAGGGCCCCCGGGGAGCTGTTTTTT. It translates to CASRGLVRAPGELFF.

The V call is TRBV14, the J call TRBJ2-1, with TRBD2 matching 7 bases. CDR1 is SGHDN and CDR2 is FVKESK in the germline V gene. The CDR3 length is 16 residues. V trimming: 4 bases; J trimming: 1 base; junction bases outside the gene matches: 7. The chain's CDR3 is CASSRVSAGSYNEQFF. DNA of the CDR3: TGTGCCAGCAGCCGGGTGTCAGCGGGATCCTACAATGAGCAGTTCTTC.

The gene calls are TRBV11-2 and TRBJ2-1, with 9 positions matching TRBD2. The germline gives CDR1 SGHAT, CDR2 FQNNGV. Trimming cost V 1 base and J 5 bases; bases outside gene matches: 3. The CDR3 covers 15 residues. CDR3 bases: TGTGCCAGCAGCTTAGCTAGCGGGATGAACAATGAGCAGTTCTTC. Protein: CASSLASGMNNEQFF.

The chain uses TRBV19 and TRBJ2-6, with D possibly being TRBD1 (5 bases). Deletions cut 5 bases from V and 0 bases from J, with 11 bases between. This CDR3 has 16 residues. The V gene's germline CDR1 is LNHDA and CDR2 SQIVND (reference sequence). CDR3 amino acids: CASSRQKNSGANVLTF. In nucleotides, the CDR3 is TGTGCCAGTAGTCGACAGAAAAACTCTGGGGCCAACGTCCTGACTTTC.

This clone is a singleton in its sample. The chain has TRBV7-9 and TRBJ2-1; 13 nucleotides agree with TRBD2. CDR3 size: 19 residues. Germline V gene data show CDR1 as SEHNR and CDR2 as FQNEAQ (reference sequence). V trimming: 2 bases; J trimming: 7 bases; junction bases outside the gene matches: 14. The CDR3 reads CASSLPGLAGRTSRNEQFF. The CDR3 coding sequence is TGTGCCAGCAGCTTACCGGGACTAGCGGGGAGGACCTCTCGGAATGAGCAGTTCTTC. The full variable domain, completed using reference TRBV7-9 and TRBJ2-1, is DTGVSQNPRHKITKRGQNVTFRCDPISEHNRLYWYRQTLGQGPEFLTYFQNEAQLEKSRLLSDRFSAERPKGSFSTLEIQRTEQGDSAMYLCASSLPGLAGRTSRNEQFFGPGTRLTVL.

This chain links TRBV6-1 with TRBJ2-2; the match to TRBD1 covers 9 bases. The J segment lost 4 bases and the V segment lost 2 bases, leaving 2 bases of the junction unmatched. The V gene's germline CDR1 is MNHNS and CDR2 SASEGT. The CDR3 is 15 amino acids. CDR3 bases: TGTGCCAGCAGTGAAACAGGGGGCGGCACCGGGGAGCTGTTTTTT. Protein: CASSETGGGTGELFF.

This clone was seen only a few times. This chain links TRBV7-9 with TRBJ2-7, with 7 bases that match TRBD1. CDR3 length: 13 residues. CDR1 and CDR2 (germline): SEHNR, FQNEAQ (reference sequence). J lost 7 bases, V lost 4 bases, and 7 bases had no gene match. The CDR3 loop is CASSSPTGWEQYF. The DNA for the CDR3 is TGTGCCAGCAGCTCCCCGACAGGGTGGGAGCAGTACTTC.

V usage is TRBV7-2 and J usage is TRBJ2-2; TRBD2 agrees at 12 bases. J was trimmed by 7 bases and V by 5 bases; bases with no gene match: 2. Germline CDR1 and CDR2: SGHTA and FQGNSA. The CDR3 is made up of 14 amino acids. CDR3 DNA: TGTGCCAGCAGCCGACTAGCGGGGGTCGGGGAGCTGTTTTTT. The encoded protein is CASSRLAGVGELFF.

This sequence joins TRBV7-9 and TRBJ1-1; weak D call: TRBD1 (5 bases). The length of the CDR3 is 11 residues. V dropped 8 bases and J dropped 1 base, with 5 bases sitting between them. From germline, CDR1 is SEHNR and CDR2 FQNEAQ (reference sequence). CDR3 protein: CASQGNTEAFF. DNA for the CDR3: TGTGCCAGCCAGGGGAACACTGAAGCTTTCTTT.

The CDR3 region is CSVDSGQEFF. CDR3 DNA sequence: TGCAGCGTTGACTCTGGACAGGAGTTCTTC. The chain combines TRBV29-1 with TRBJ2-1; 7 positions agree with TRBD1. The CDR3 runs to 10 residues. Germline values: CDR1 SQVTM, CDR2 ANQGSEA. The junction had 4 bases not matched to a gene; V was cut back by 3 bases and J by 14 bases.

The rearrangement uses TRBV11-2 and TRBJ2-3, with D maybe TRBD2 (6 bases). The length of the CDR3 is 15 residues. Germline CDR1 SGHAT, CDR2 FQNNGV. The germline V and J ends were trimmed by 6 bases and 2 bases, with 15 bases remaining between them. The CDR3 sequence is CASRHDRLVTDTQYF. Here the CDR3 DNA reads TGTGCCAGCAGACACGACAGACTAGTCACAGATACGCAGTATTTT.

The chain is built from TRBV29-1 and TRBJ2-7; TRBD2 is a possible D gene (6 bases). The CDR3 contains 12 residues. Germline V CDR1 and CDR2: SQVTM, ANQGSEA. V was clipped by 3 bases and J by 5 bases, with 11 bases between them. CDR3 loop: CSVEGSGHEQYF. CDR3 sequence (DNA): TGCAGCGTTGAGGGTAGCGGCCACGAGCAGTACTTC.

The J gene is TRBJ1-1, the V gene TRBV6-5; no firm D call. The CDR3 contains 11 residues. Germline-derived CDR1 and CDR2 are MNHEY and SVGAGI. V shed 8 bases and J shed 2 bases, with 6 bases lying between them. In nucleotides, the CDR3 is TGTGCCAGCGTTGGAAACACTGAAGCTTTCTTT. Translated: CASVGNTEAFF.

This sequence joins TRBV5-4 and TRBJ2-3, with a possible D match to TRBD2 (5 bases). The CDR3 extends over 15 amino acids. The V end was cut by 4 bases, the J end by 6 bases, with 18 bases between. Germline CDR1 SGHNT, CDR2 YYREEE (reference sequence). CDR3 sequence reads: CASSETPTIADTQYF. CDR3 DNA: TGTGCCAGCAGCGAAACTCCGACTATAGCGGATACGCAGTATTTT.

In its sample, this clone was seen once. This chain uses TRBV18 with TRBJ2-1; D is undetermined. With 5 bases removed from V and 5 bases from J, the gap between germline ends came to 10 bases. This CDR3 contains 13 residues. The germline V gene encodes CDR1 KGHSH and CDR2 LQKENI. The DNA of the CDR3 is TGTGCCAGCTCAGCGTCCCGGAACAATGAGCAGTTCTTC. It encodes CASSASRNNEQFF.

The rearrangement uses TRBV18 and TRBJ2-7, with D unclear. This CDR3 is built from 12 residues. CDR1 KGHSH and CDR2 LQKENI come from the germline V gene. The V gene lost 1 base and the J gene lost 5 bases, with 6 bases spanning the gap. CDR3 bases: TGTGCCAGCTCACCACGGGATCACGAGCAGTACTTC. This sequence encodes CASSPRDHEQYF.

This chain's CDR3 is CASSFRDSRTEKLFF. CDR3 nucleotide sequence: TGTGCCAGTAGTTTCCGGGACAGCAGGACCGAAAAACTGTTTTTT. This chain uses TRBV19 with TRBJ1-4; 7 positions match TRBD1. The CDR3 contains 15 residues. With V trimmed by 5 bases and J by 8 bases, 11 bases remained unmatched. CDR1 and CDR2 from the germline V gene are LNHDA and SQIVND (reference sequence).

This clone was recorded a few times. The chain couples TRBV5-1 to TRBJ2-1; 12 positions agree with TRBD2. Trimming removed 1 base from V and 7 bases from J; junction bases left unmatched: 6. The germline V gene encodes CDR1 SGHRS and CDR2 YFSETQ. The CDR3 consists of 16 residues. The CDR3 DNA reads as TGCGCCAGCAGCTTGAGGGCTAGCGGGAGGGATAATGAGCAGTTCTTC. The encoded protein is CASSLRASGRDNEQFF. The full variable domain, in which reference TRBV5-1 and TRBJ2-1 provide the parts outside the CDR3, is KAGVTQTPRYLIKTRGQQVTLSCSPISGHRSVSWYQQTPGQGLQFLFEYFSETQRNKGNFPGRFSGRQFSNSRSEMNVSTLELGDSALYLCASSLRASGRDNEQFFGPGTRLTVL.

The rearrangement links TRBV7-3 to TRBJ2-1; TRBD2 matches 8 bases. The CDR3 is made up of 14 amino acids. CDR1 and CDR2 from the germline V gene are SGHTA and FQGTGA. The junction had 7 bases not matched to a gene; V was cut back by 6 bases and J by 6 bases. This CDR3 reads CASRDSGRGNEQFF. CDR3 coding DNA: TGTGCCAGCAGGGACTCCGGGAGGGGCAATGAGCAGTTCTTC.

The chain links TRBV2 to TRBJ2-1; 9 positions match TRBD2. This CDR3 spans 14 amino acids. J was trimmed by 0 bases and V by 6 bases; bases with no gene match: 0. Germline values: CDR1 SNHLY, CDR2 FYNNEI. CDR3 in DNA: TGTGCCAGCAGGACTAGCGGCTCCTACAATGAGCAGTTCTTC. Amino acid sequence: CASRTSGSYNEQFF.

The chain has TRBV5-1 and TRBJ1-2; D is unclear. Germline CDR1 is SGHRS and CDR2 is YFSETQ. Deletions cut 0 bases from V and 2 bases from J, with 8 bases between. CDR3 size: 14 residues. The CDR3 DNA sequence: TGCGCCAGCAGCTTGGGTGGGCGGAACTATGGCTACACCTTC. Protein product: CASSLGGRNYGYTF.

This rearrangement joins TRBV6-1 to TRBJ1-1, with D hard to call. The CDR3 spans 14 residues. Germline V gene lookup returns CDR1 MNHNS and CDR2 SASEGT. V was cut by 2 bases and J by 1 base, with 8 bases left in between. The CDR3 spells CASSESHRNTEAFF. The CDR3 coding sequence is TGTGCCAGCAGTGAAAGCCATCGGAACACTGAAGCTTTCTTT.